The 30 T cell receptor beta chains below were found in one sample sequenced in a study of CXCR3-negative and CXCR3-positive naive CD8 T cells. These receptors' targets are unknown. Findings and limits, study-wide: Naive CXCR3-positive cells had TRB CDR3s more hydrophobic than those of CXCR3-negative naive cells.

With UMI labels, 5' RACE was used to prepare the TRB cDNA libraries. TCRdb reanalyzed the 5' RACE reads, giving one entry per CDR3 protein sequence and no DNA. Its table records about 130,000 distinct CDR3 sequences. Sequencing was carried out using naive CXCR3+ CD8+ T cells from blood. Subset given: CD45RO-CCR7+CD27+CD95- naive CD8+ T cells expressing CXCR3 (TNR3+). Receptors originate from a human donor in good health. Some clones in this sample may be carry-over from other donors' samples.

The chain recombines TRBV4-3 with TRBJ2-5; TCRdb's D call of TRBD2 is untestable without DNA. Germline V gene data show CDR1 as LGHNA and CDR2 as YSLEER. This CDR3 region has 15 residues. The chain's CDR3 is CASIQGIAGQETQYF.

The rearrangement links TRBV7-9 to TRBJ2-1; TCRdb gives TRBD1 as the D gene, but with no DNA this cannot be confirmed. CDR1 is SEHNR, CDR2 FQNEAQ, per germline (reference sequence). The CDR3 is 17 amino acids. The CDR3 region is CASSLVGGQGAGNEQFF.

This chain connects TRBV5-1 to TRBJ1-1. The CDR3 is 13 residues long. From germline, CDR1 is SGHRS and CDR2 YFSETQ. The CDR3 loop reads CASSLAPPGEAFF.

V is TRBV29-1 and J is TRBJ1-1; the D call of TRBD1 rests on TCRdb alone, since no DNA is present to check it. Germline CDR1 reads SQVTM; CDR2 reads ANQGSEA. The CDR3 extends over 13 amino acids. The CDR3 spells CSVATGLDTEAFF.

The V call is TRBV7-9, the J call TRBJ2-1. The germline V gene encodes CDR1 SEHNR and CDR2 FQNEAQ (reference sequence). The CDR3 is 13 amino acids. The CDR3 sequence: CASSLGRNGEQFF. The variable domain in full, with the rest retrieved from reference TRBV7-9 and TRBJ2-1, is DTGVSQNPRHKITKRGQNVTFRCDPISEHNRLYWYRQTLGQGPEFLTYFQNEAQLEKSRLLSDRFSAERPKGSFSTLEIQRTEQGDSAMYLCASSLGRNGEQFFGPGTRLTVL.

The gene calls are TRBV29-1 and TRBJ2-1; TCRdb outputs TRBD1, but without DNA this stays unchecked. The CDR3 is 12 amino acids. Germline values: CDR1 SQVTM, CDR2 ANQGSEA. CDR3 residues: CSVVWDRPEQFF.

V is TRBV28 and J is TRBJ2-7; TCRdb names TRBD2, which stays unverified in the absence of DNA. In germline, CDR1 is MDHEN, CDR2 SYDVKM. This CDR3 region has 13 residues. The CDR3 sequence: CASSLRLAGEQYF.

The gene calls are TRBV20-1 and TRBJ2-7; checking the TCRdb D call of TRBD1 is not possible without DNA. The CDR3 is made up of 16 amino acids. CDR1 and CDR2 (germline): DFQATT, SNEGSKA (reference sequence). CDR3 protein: CSARAEPGQGFYEQYF.

CDR3 in amino acids: CASSLRIGGSPPYEQYF. This chain uses TRBV7-3 with TRBJ2-7; TCRdb names TRBD1, which stays unverified in the absence of DNA. Germline-derived CDR1 and CDR2 are SGHTA and FQGTGA. The CDR3 consists of 17 residues.

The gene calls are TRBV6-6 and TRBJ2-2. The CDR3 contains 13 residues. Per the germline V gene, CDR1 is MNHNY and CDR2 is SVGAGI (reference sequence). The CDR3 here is CASSHSYTGELFF.

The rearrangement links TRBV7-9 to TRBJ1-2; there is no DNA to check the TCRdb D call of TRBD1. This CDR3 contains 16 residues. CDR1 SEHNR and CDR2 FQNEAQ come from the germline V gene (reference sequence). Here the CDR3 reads CASSLVLNREKDGYTF.

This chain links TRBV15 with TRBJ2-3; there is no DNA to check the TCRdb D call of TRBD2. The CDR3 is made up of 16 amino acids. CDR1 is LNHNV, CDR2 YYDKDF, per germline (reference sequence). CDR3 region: CATSRDMGRRTDTQYF.

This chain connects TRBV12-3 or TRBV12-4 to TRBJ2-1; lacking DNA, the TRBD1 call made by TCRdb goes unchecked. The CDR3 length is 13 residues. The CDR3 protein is CASSLDSGNEQFF.

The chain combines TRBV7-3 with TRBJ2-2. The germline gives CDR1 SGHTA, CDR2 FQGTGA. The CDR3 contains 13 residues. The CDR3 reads CASSAVGSGELFF.

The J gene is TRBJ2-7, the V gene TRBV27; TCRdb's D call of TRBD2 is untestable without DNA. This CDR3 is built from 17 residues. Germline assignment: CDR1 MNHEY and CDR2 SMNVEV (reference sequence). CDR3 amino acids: CASGEGGFASFPYEQYF.

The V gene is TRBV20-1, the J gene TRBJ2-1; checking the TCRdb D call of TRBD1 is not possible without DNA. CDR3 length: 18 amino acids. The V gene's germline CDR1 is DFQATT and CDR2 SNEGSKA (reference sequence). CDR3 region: CSARDPPSGPKPYNEQFF.

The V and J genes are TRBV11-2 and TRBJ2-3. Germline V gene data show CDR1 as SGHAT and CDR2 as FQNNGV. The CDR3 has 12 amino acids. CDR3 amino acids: CASSFLPDTQYF.

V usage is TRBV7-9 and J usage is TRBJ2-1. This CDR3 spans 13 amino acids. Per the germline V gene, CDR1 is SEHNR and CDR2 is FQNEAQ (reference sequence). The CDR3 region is CASSLQHLNEQFF.

CDR3: CSSSLSWTSGSYEQYF. The chain links TRBV7-2 to TRBJ2-7; TCRdb proposes TRBD2, but this gene call is untestable without DNA. Germline V gives CDR1 SGHTA, CDR2 FQGNSA. The CDR3 spans 16 residues. The complete variable domain, with remaining parts taken from reference TRBV7-2 and TRBJ2-7, reads GAGVSQSPSNKVTEKGKDVELRCDPISGHTALYWYRQSLGQGLEFLIYFQGNSAPDKSGLPSDRFSAERTGGSVSTLTIQRTQQEDSAVYLCSSSLSWTSGSYEQYFGPGTRLTVT.

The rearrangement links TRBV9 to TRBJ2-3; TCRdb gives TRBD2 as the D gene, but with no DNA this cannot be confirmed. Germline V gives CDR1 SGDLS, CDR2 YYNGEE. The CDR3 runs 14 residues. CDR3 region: CASSASGNTDTQYF.

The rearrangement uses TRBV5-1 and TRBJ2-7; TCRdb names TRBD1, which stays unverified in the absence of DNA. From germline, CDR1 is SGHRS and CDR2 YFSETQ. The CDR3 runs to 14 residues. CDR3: CASSLGTGAYEQYF. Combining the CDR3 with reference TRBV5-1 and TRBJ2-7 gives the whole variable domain KAGVTQTPRYLIKTRGQQVTLSCSPISGHRSVSWYQQTPGQGLQFLFEYFSETQRNKGNFPGRFSGRQFSNSRSEMNVSTLELGDSALYLCASSLGTGAYEQYFGPGTRLTVT.

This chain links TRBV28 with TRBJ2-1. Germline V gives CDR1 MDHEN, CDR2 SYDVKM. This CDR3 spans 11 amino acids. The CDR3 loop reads CASSLFNEQFF.

This chain's CDR3 is CATSDSDRNDRYQPQHF. The V and J genes are TRBV24-1 and TRBJ1-5; the TCRdb D gene call, TRBD1, has no DNA to confirm it. Germline V gene lookup returns CDR1 KGHDR and CDR2 SFDVKD. The CDR3 covers 17 residues.

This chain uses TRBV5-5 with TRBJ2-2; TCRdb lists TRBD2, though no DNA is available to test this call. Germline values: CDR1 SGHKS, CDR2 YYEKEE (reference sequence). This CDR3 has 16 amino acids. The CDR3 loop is CASSPGLTLNTGELFF.

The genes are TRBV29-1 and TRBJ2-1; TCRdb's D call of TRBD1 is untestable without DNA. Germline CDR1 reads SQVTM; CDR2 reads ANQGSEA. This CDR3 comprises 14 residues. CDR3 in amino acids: CSVAYRGENNEQFF.

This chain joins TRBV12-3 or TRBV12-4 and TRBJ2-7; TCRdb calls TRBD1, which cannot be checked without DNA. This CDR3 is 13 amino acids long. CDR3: CASSLPPPREQYF.

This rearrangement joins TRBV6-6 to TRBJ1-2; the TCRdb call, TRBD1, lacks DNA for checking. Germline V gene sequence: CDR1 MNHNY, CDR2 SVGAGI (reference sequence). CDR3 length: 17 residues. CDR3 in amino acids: CASSYSMGQVVGYGYTF.

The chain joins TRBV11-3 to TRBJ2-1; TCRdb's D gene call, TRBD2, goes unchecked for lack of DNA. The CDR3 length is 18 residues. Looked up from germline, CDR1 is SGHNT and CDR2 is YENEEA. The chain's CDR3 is CASSSDRLASYSYNEQFF.

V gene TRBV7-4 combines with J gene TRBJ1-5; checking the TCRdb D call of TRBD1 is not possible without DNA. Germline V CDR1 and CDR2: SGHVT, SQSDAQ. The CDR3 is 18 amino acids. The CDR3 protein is CASSLAGVGRGSNQPQHF.

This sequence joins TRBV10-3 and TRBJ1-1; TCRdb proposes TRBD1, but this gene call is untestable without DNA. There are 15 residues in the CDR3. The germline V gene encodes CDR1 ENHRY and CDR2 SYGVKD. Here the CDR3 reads CAISETGGKNTEAFF.